These 3 T cell receptor beta chains were all obtained from the same sample, sequenced in a study of blood T cell repertoires in COVID-19. TCRdb's table, derived via immunoSEQ multiplex PCR, lists solely in-frame clones and lacks some. The table lists some 260,000 clones, around 89% of them singletons, with approximately 9% in the top ten. The sequenced sample consisted of PBMCs or T cells enriched from blood (not recorded which). The receptors stem from a man in his forties who had recovered from COVID-19.

The V gene is TRBV3-1 (or the pseudogene TRBV3-2), the J gene TRBJ1-2; D remains ambiguous. CDR1 LGHDT and CDR2 YNNKEL come from the germline V gene (reference sequence). Deletions cut 4 bases from V and 4 bases from J, with 10 bases between. CDR3 length equals 13 residues. CDR3 region: CASSPEGAYGYTF. CDR3 nucleotide sequence: TGTGCCAGCAGCCCTGAGGGCGCCTATGGCTACACCTTC.

The chain links TRBV27 to TRBJ2-5; D possibly corresponds to TRBD2 (6 bases). Germline lookup yields CDR1 MNHEY and CDR2 SMNVEV (reference sequence). CDR3 length: 12 amino acids. Trimming stripped 5 bases from V and 9 bases from J, with 13 bases between. CDR3 residues: CASSSGGGAQYF. The CDR3 DNA reads as TGTGCCAGCAGTAGCGGTGGAGGGGCCCAGTACTTC.

In this sample, this clone turned up many times. The gene calls are TRBV4-2 and TRBJ2-1; D remains ambiguous. The CDR3 runs 15 residues. CDR1 is LGHNA, CDR2 YNFKEQ, per germline. Trimming shortened V by 1 base and J by 1 base, and 8 bases separated the two germline ends. CDR3 residues: CASSQGLESYNEQFF. The CDR3 nucleotides are TGTGCCAGCAGCCAAGGGCTAGAGTCCTACAATGAGCAGTTCTTC.